The 18 T cell receptor beta chains given below trace back to one sample, sequenced in a study of read filtering for tumor transcriptome and immune sequencing. This library used roughly 430 ng RNA and molecular barcoded adaptors spanning alpha/delta and beta/gamma chains. TCRdb called the reads again in MiXCR, with one record for every CDR3 protein. The sample has around 26,000 distinct CDR3 sequences, approximately 15% seen once. Sequenced: a population of CD138-negative cells sorted from bone marrow. The receptors were sampled from a donor at least 40 years old with multiple myeloma.

This clonotype was observed at least ten times. This chain joins TRBV20-1 and TRBJ2-3; 7 positions match TRBD2. This CDR3 region has 16 residues. V lost 0 bases to trimming and J lost 3 bases; unmatched junction nucleotides: 9. The germline gives CDR1 DFQATT, CDR2 SNEGSKA (reference sequence). The CDR3 spells CSARDGLRGRTDTQYF. The CDR3 DNA follows: TGCAGTGCTAGAGATGGACTGCGGGGGAGAACAGATACGCAGTATTTT.

There are many counts of this clonotype. The V call is TRBV6-5, the J call TRBJ1-1, with a weak D call TRBD1 (6 bases). Trimming removed 4 bases from V and 6 bases from J, with 18 bases in between. Looked up from germline, CDR1 is MNHEY and CDR2 is SVGAGI. There are 15 residues in the CDR3. CDR3 DNA: TGTGCCAGCAGTTCCGCCGGGGGGGGCGAGGCTGAAGCTTTCTTT. Its translation is CASSSAGGGEAEAFF.

This clonotype was found many times. The chain has TRBV28 and TRBJ1-5, with D tentatively TRBD1 (5 bases). The germline V and J ends were trimmed by 7 bases and 4 bases, with 8 bases remaining between them. Germline CDR1 and CDR2: MDHEN and SYDVKM. The CDR3 totals 12 residues. The CDR3 nucleotides read TGTGCCAGCAACGGGGGGAATCAGCCCCAGCATTTT. This translates into CASNGGNQPQHF. Looking up the rest from reference TRBV28 and TRBJ1-5 gives the full variable domain: DVKVTQSSRYLVKRTGEKVFLECVQDMDHENMFWYRQDPGLGLRLIYFSYDVKMKEKGDIPEGYSVSREKKERFSLILESASTNQTSMYLCASNGGNQPQHFGDGTRLSIL.

This clonotype has a count of ten or more. This chain links TRBV20-1 with TRBJ1-4; 7 nucleotides agree with TRBD1. This CDR3 comprises 19 residues. V trimming: 1 base; J trimming: 4 bases; junction bases outside the gene matches: 18. CDR1 is DFQATT, CDR2 SNEGSKA, per germline (reference sequence). The CDR3 is CSARVPTGPMKGLNEKLFF. As DNA, the CDR3 is TGCAGTGCTAGAGTTCCGACAGGGCCAATGAAGGGGCTTAATGAAAAACTGTTTTTT.

Regarding this clonotype: Given a far larger clone just one base away, this is likely a sequencing read error. CDR3 region: CASSPEGSYNEQFF. CDR3 nucleotides: TGTGCCAGCAGCCCCGAGGGCTCCTACAATGAGCAGTTCTTC. This chain joins TRBV11-2 and TRBJ2-1; TRBD2 might be the D (5 bases). Germline-derived CDR1 and CDR2 are SGHAT and FQNNGV. The CDR3 totals 14 residues. Trimming left V 5 bases short and J 0 bases short, with 8 bases between.

This clonotype was observed a few times. The chain recombines TRBV29-1 with TRBJ2-5; no firm D call. V lost 7 bases and J 1 base, leaving 16 bases between the germline ends. CDR3 size: 14 residues. Germline V gene sequence: CDR1 SQVTM, CDR2 ANQGSEA. The DNA of the CDR3 is TGCAGCGCTGAGATTACCGTTGGCCAAGAGACCCAGTACTTC. It codes for CSAEITVGQETQYF.

This clonotype was seen a single time. V usage is TRBV11-2 and J usage is TRBJ1-1; 9 bases are shared with TRBD1. The CDR3 runs 16 residues. CDR1 is SGHAT, CDR2 FQNNGV, per germline. The J segment lost 0 bases and the V segment lost 7 bases, leaving 9 bases of the junction unmatched. For the CDR3, the DNA is TGTGCCAGCACTCATGGACAGGGGTTCATGAACACTGAAGCTTTCTTT. Encoded protein: CASTHGQGFMNTEAFF.

Comments on this clonotype: A much larger clone differs by one base, so this may be a read error. The chain employs TRBV7-3 and TRBJ2-5, with 7 bases lining up with TRBD2. The trim removed 5 bases at V and 2 bases at J, leaving 17 bases unmatched. Germline V gene lookup returns CDR1 SGHTA and CDR2 FQGTGA. The CDR3 loop spans 18 amino acids. The CDR3 loop reads CASSLSRLASGIQETQYF. The CDR3 DNA reads TGTGCCAGCAGCCTAAGCAGGTTGGCTAGCGGTATTCAAGAGACCCAGTACTTC. Based on the CDR3 plus reference TRBV7-3 and TRBJ2-5, the full variable domain is GAGVSQTPSNKVTEKGKYVELRCDPISGHTALYWYRQSLGQGPEFLIYFQGTGAADDSGLPNDRFFAVRPEGSVSTLKIQRTERGDSAVYLCASSLSRLASGIQETQYFGPGTRLLVL.

Many counts were recorded for this clonotype. Here the CDR3 DNA reads TGTGCCAGCAGCCCCAGACTAGCGGGACCGTACGAGCAGTACTTC. This encodes CASSPRLAGPYEQYF. The gene calls are TRBV14 and TRBJ2-7; the match to TRBD2 covers 11 bases. The CDR3 is 15 residues long. Germline CDR1 and CDR2: SGHDN and FVKESK. J was trimmed by 4 bases and V by 4 bases; bases with no gene match: 6.

As regards this clonotype: Since a much larger clone is just one base distant, this may be a read error. J is TRBJ1-2 and V is TRBV29-1; no firm D call. Looked up from germline, CDR1 is SQVTM and CDR2 is ANQGSEA. V lost 4 bases and J lost 6, with 12 bases in between. CDR3 size: 12 residues. As DNA, the CDR3 is TGCAGCGTTGGTGACACCAACCATGGCTACACCTTC. Translated, it gives CSVGDTNHGYTF.

This clonotype has at least ten counts. A junction boundary mismatches the germline segment, possibly from a read error. The genes are TRBV5-6 and TRBJ2-1; perhaps TRBD2 as D (6 bases). CDR1 and CDR2 from the germline V gene are SGHDT and YYEEEE. This CDR3 spans 16 amino acids. The CDR3 DNA is TGTGCTAGCAGCTTGTTGGGGCCTAGCGAAGGCAATGAGCAGTTCTTC. Amino acid sequence: CASSLLGPSEGNEQFF.

The chain is built from TRBV6-1 and TRBJ2-5; TRBD1 is a possible D gene (6 bases). Trimming removed 1 base at V and 2 bases at J, with 14 bases between. Per germline, CDR1 MNHNS and CDR2 SASEGT. The CDR3 is 16 residues long. CDR3 sequence: CASSEVRGSGQETQYF. DNA for the CDR3: TGTGCCAGCAGTGAAGTCAGGGGAAGTGGTCAAGAGACCCAGTACTTC.

This clonotype was found a few times. This rearrangement joins TRBV20-1 to TRBJ2-7; perhaps TRBD1 as D (6 bases). This CDR3 contains 15 residues. From germline, CDR1 is DFQATT and CDR2 SNEGSKA (reference sequence). Trimming left V 2 bases short and J 0 bases short, with 14 bases between. CDR3 nucleotides: TGCAGTGCTAGACGGGACAAGAGTTCCTCCTACGAGCAGTACTTC. Translated, it gives CSARRDKSSSYEQYF.

This clonotype was observed many times. The chain couples TRBV7-2 to TRBJ2-2, with a possible D match to TRBD2 (5 bases). This CDR3 spans 15 amino acids. Trimming pared 5 bases from V and 0 bases from J, leaving 10 bases between. Germline V gene lookup returns CDR1 SGHTA and CDR2 FQGNSA. The CDR3 DNA sequence: TGTGCCAGCAGCCCCCAGCGGTCGAACACCGGGGAGCTGTTTTTT. Translated, it gives CASSPQRSNTGELFF.

This clonotype was seen at least ten times. The V call is TRBV6-1, the J call TRBJ1-5, with D perhaps TRBD1 (5 bases). The germline gives CDR1 MNHNS, CDR2 SASEGT. Trimming removed 1 base at V and 6 bases at J, with 16 bases between. This CDR3 is 16 amino acids long. DNA for the CDR3: TGTGCCAGCAGTGAAGGGGGCCCTGGGGGAGGTCAGCCCCAGCATTTT. Protein product: CASSEGGPGGGQPQHF.

This clonotype was counted ten times or more. Here the CDR3 reads CASLPHRGEGETQYF. In DNA form, the CDR3 reads TGTGCCAGCTTACCACATCGGGGAGAGGGCGAGACCCAGTACTTC. The chain links TRBV27 to TRBJ2-5, with D possibly TRBD2 on 5 matching bases. This CDR3 region has 15 residues. CDR1 MNHEY and CDR2 SMNVEV come from the germline V gene (reference sequence). Trimming removed 8 bases from V and 5 bases from J, with 21 bases in between.

The table lists this clonotype with many counts. CDR3 in amino acids: CSARGTPPYEQYF. CDR3 in DNA: TGCAGTGCTAGAGGGACACCACCCTACGAGCAGTACTTC. The rearrangement uses TRBV20-1 and TRBJ2-7; TRBD1 is a possible D gene (5 bases). The CDR3 runs 13 residues. Germline CDR1 is DFQATT and CDR2 is SNEGSKA (reference sequence). V was trimmed by 1 base and J by 2 bases, leaving 9 bases between them.

The CDR3 bases are TGCAGTGCTAGAATCTCGGACAGGGGGCTTGGGGCCAACGTCCTGACTTTC. Protein product: CSARISDRGLGANVLTF. V usage is TRBV20-1 and J usage is TRBJ2-6; TRBD1 aligns across 11 bases. Germline CDR1 is DFQATT and CDR2 is SNEGSKA (reference sequence). V lost 2 bases to trimming and J lost 3 bases; unmatched junction nucleotides: 6. CDR3 length: 17 residues.